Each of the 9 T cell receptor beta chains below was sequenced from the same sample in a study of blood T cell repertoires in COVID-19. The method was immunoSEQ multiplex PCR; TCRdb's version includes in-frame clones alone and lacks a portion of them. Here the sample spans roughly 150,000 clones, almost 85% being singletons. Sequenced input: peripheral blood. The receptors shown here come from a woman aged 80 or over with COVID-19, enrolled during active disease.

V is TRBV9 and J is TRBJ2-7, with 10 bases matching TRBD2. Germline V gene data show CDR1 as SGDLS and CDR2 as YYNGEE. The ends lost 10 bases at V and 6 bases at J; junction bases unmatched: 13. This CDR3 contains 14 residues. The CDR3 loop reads CARGGTSVFSEQYF. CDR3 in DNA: TGTGCCCGCGGGGGGACTAGCGTTTTCAGCGAGCAGTACTTC. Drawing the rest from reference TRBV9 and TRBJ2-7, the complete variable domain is DSGVTQTPKHLITATGQRVTLRCSPRSGDLSVYWYQQSLDQGLQFLIQYYNGEERAKGNILERFSAQQFPDLHSELNLSSLELGDSALYFCARGGTSVFSEQYFGPGTRLTVT.

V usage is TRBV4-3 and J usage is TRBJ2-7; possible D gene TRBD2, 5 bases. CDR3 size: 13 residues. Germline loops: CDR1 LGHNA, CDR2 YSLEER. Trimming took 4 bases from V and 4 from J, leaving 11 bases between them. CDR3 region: CASSLRAGYEQYF. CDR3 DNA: TGCGCCAGCAGCCTTCGTGCGGGTTACGAGCAGTACTTC.

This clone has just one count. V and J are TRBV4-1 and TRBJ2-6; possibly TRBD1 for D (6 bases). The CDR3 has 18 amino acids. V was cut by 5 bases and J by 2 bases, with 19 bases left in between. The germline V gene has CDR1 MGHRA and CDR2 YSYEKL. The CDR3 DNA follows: TGCGCCAGCAGCGCCCGTAACTGGGGGCAAGCTGGGGCCAACGTCCTGACTTTC. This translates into CASSARNWGQAGANVLTF.

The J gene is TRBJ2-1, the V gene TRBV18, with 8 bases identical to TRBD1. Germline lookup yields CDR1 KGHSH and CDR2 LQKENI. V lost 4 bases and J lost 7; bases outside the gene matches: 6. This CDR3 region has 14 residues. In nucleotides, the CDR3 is TGTGCCAGCTCACTATGGACAGGGAAAAATGAGCAGTTCTTC. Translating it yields CASSLWTGKNEQFF.

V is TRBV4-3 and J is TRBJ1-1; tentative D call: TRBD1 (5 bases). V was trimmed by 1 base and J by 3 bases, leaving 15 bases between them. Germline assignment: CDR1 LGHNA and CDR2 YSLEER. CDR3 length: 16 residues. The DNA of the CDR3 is TGCGCCAGCAGCCAAGCGGCAGGGTGGATGTACACTGAAGCTTTCTTT. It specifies CASSQAAGWMYTEAFF.

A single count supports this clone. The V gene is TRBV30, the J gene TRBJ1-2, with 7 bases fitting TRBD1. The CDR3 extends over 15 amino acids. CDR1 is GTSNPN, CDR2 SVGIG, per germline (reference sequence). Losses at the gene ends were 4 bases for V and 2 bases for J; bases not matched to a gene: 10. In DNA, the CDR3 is TGTGCCTGGACCTACCGGGACAGACCAAACTATGGCTACACCTTC. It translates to CAWTYRDRPNYGYTF.

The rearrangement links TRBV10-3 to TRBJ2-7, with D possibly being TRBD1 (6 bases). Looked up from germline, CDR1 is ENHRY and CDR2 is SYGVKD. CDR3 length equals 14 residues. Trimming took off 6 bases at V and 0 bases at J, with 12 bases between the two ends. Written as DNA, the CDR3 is TGTGCCATCAGCGGTGACAGGAGCTCCTACGAGCAGTACTTC. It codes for CAISGDRSSYEQYF.

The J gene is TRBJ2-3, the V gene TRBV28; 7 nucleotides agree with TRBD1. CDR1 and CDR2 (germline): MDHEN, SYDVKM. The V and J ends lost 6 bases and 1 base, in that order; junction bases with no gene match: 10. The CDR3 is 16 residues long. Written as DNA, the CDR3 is TGTGCCAGCAGCAGACAGGGCCTCTCTGGCACAGATACGCAGTATTTT. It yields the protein CASSRQGLSGTDTQYF.

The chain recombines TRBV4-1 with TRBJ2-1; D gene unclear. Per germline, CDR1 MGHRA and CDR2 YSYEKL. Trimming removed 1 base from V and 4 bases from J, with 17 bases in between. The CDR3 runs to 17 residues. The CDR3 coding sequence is TGCGCCAGCAGCCAAGGGCCCAGCCGTAGCTATTACAATGAGCAGTTCTTC. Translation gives CASSQGPSRSYYNEQFF.